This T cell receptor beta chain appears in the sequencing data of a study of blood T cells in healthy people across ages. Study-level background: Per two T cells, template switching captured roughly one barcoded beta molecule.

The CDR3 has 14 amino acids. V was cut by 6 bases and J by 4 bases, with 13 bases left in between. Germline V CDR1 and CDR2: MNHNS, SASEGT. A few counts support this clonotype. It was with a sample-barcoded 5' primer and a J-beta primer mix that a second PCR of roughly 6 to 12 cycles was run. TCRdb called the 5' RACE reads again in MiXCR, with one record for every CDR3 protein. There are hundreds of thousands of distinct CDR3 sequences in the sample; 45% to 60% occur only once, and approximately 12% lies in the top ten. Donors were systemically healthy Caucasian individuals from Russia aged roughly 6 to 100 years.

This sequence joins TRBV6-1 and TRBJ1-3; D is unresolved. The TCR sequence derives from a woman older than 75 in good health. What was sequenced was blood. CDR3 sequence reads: CASRGDLSGNTIYF. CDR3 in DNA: TGTGCCAGCAGGGGAGACTTGTCCGGAAACACCATATATTTT.